The clone carrying this T cell receptor (beta chain) was counted a few times. What it binds is not known. V gave up 1 base and J gave up 8 bases; unmatched junction bases: 14. The V gene's germline CDR1 is MGHRA and CDR2 YSYEKL. CDR3 length equals 19 residues. These data are taken from a study of naive and memory T cell subsets. General study findings and limits: In CD4 and CD8 cells, diversity dropped from naive through EMRA. Clonotypes here are unpaired alpha or beta chain sequences.

Both TRBC1 and TRBC2 were covered by a beta constant-region primer of two equimolar oligonucleotides. Nested alpha and beta constant-region primers with the SP2 primer drove four PCR rounds on ligated cDNA. One entry per CDR3 protein results from TCRdb running MiXCR on the UMI-ligation and nested PCR reads. Of 85,000 or so distinct CDR3 sequences detected, around 9% appear once; the ten largest clones hold over 1%. CD8 T cells were positively selected from what remained after CD4 positive selection. The sample was naive CD8+ T cells from blood. The chain recombines TRBV4-1 with TRBJ2-3; 14 bases align to TRBD2. The source of this sequence is a human donor in good health. The CDR3 nucleotides are TGCGCCAGCAGCCAAGGACTAGCGGGAGGGCCTTTGGGTTCAGGTACGCAGTATTTT. Protein sequence: CASSQGLAGGPLGSGTQYF.